This T cell receptor (beta chain) stems from a study of regulatory T cells in long-lasting Graves disease. Background on the study: Prior antithyroid drug treatment in newly diagnosed Graves' patients lasted under 3 months.

General study points: Accuracy may have been reduced by the small sample size.

There are a few counts of this clonotype. Its matching antigen is unknown. Time point in this sample: newly diagnosed GD, antithyroid drugs for less than 3 months. PBMC RNA served as the TCR library source. CDR1 and CDR2 (germline): SGDLS, YYNGEE. This CDR3 is built from 16 residues. The J segment lost 3 bases and the V segment lost 3 bases, leaving 11 bases of the junction unmatched. Arm-PCR of CDR3 regions and iRepertoire HTBI primers were used to build TCR beta libraries. One entry per CDR3 protein results from TCRdb running MiXCR on the multiplex PCR reads. The sample lists hundreds of thousands of distinct CDR3 sequences, about 16% occurring once. The sample also formed part of further work on T cells in Graves' hyperthyroidism and ophthalmopathy.

This TCR derives from a woman between 25 and 40 years old with Graves disease. The rearrangement joins TRBV9 to TRBJ1-1; TRBD1 matches at 7 bases. Sequencing used peripheral blood mononuclear cells (PBMCs), obtained at new diagnosis, from a patient treated with antithyroid drugs. For the CDR3, the DNA is TGTGCCAGCAGCGCGGAACCAAGGGGGCCTGACACTGAAGCTTTCTTT. Protein: CASSAEPRGPDTEAFF. Based on the CDR3 plus reference TRBV9 and TRBJ1-1, the full variable domain is DSGVTQTPKHLITATGQRVTLRCSPRSGDLSVYWYQQSLDQGLQFLIQYYNGEERAKGNILERFSAQQFPDLHSELNLSSLELGDSALYFCASSAEPRGPDTEAFFGQGTRLTVV.